Each of the 11 T cell receptor beta chains below was sequenced from the same sample in a study of response to subunit inactivated influenza vaccine. MiXCR, run by TCRdb on the RT-PCR reads, gives a single entry per CDR3 protein. The sample records approximately 480,000 distinct CDR3 sequences, about 10% being singletons. The starting material was PBMCs from blood, obtained around seven weeks after vaccination. Receptor source: a middle-aged man who received an inactivated influenza vaccine.

Many counts were recorded for this clonotype. The chain carries TRBV12-3 or TRBV12-4 and TRBJ2-3; maybe TRBD2 (6 bases). V lost 7 bases, J lost 7 bases, and 12 bases lay in between. The CDR3 is 12 residues long. The CDR3 DNA sequence: TGTGCCAGCACCGGGGGAAGAAATACGCAGTATTTT. Protein sequence: CASTGGRNTQYF.

Here the CDR3 reads CASSSLGRYNEQFF. Written as DNA, the CDR3 is TGTGCCAGCAGCTCCCTGGGCCGTTACAATGAGCAGTTCTTC. This chain joins TRBV9 and TRBJ2-1; D is uncertain. Germline CDR1 reads SGDLS; CDR2 reads YYNGEE. The CDR3 has 14 residues. V was trimmed by 4 bases and J by 4 bases, leaving 12 bases between them.

This clonotype was detected a few times. The chain recombines TRBV12-3 or TRBV12-4 with TRBJ2-3; 10 positions agree with TRBD2. This CDR3 comprises 16 residues. After removal of 5 bases from V and 3 bases from J, the junction contained 8 bases not matched to a gene. CDR3 region: CASSRIAGGWTDTQYF. DNA for the CDR3: TGTGCCAGCAGTAGGATAGCGGGGGGCTGGACAGATACGCAGTATTTT.

This clonotype was counted at least ten times. The chain combines TRBV4-1 with TRBJ2-5, with 8 bases aligning to TRBD1. There are 16 residues in the CDR3. Germline V gene sequence: CDR1 MGHRA, CDR2 YSYEKL. J was trimmed by 2 bases and V by 0 bases; bases with no gene match: 5. The CDR3 bases are TGCGCCAGCAGCCAAGATCGGACAGGGATTCAAGAGACCCAGTACTTC. This sequence encodes CASSQDRTGIQETQYF.

This rearrangement joins TRBV12-3 or TRBV12-4 to TRBJ2-1, with D possibly matching TRBD1 (5 bases). The CDR3 runs 14 residues. V lost 5 bases to trimming and J lost 7 bases, with 15 bases between them. The DNA of the CDR3 is TGTGCCAGCAGTGACCTAAAAAGGGGTAATGAGCAGTTCTTC. Its translation: CASSDLKRGNEQFF.

The V gene is TRBV2, the J gene TRBJ2-5, with a tentative D call TRBD1 (6 bases). The V gene lost 5 bases and the J gene lost 6 bases, with 16 bases spanning the gap. Looked up from germline, CDR1 is SNHLY and CDR2 is FYNNEI. CDR3 size: 14 residues. DNA of the CDR3: TGTGCCAGCAGTCGAAGGGACCAGGGGAAGACCCAGTACTTC. It specifies CASSRRDQGKTQYF.

V is TRBV25-1 and J is TRBJ2-7, with D uncertain. The CDR3 consists of 13 residues. V was clipped by 3 bases and J by 1 base, with 7 bases between them. CDR1 and CDR2 (germline): MGHDK, SYGVNS. The CDR3 nucleotides are TGTGCCAGCAGTGATGCGCTGTCCTACGAGCAGTACTTC. As protein: CASSDALSYEQYF.

This clonotype has a handful of counts. The J gene is TRBJ2-7, the V gene TRBV24-1, with D tentatively TRBD2 (6 bases). This CDR3 contains 13 residues. Trimming left V 4 bases short and J 4 bases short, with 10 bases between. The V gene's germline CDR1 is KGHDR and CDR2 SFDVKD. The CDR3 is CATSEAGRYEQYF. The CDR3 nucleotides read TGTGCCACCAGTGAGGCGGGACGGTACGAGCAGTACTTC.

This clonotype was counted many times. The J gene is TRBJ2-1, the V gene TRBV29-1; 7 bases fit TRBD2. The V gene's germline CDR1 is SQVTM and CDR2 ANQGSEA. CDR3 length: 10 amino acids. The V segment lost 7 bases and the J segment 6 bases; nucleotides outside the gene matches: 0. The CDR3 DNA reads as TGCAGCGGGGGGGGCAATGAGCAGTTCTTC. The encoded protein is CSGGGNEQFF.

This clonotype has ten or more counts. This chain uses TRBV10-3 with TRBJ1-6, with 8 bases fitting TRBD1. The CDR3 is 14 amino acids. Germline trimming cut 8 bases from V and 6 bases from J; bases unmatched to any gene: 6. Per the germline V gene, CDR1 is ENHRY and CDR2 is SYGVKD. In nucleotides, the CDR3 is TGTGCCATCGGACCCGACAGGGGTAATTCACCCCTCCACTTT. This sequence encodes CAIGPDRGNSPLHF.

This clonotype occurred many times. The chain joins TRBV5-1 to TRBJ2-2; the match to TRBD1 covers 10 bases. The CDR3 runs to 15 residues. Germline CDR1 SGHRS, CDR2 YFSETQ. The J segment lost 3 bases and the V segment lost 4 bases, leaving 3 bases of the junction unmatched. The CDR3 reads CASSADRGDTGELFF. The DNA of the CDR3 is TGCGCCAGCAGCGCGGACAGGGGGGACACCGGGGAGCTGTTTTTT. Together with reference TRBV5-1 and TRBJ2-2, the CDR3 gives the full variable domain: KAGVTQTPRYLIKTRGQQVTLSCSPISGHRSVSWYQQTPGQGLQFLFEYFSETQRNKGNFPGRFSGRQFSNSRSEMNVSTLELGDSALYLCASSADRGDTGELFFGEGSRLTVL.